This entry features one T cell receptor beta chain sequence. Clones were sequenced by immunoSEQ multiplex PCR, and TCRdb holds only the in-frame ones, with some missing. The table has over 40,000 clones, less than 90% seen once. Germline V gives CDR1 LGHNT, CDR2 FRNRAP. The CDR3 runs to 17 residues. Trimming pared 0 bases from V and 2 bases from J, leaving 17 bases between. This record comes from a study of OX40 agonist ivuxolimab in advanced cancers. The chain carries TRBV12-5 and TRBJ2-7, with D perhaps matching TRBD2 (6 bases). The starting material was CD4+ or CD8+ T cells sorted from blood, obtained in a trial of the OX40 agonist ivuxolimab. This receptor was identified in an adult with an advanced solid tumor such as melanoma, head and neck, liver or kidney cancer. CDR3 sequence reads: CASGLVRGGKFTYEQYF. The CDR3 coding sequence is TGTGCTAGTGGTTTGGTACGTGGAGGGAAGTTTACCTACGAGCAGTACTTC.